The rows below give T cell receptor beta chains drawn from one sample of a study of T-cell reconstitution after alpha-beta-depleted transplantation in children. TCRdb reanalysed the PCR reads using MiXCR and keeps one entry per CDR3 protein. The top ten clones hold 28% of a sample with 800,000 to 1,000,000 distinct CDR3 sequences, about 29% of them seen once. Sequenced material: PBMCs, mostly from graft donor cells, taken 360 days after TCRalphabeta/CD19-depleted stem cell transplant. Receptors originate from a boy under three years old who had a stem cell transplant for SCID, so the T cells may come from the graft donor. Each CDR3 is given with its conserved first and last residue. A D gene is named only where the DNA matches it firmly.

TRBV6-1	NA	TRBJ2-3	CASSAGDLSTDTQYF
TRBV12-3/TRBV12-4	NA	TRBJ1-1	CASSPGREYTEAFF
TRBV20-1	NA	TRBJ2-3	CSATSAGTQYF
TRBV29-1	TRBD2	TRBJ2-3	CSVEGSGGLTDTQYF
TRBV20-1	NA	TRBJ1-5	CSATGRGDQPQHF
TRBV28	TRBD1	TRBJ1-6	CASRSDRAYLNSPLHF
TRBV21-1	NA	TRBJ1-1	CASKTGPNTEAFF
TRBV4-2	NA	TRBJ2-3	CASSQDWSTDTQYF
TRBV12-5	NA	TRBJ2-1	CASGLVRGGYSSSYNEQFF
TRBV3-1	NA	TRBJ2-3	CASSSRLVDTQYF
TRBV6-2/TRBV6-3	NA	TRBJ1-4	CASSKPRDRATNEKLFF
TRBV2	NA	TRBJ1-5	CASSEAKGRGVNQPQHF
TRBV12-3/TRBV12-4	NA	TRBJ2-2	CASSLALSGITGELFF
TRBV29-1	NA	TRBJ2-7	CSVGGQTEQYF
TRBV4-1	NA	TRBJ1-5	CASSPRQGSNQPQHF
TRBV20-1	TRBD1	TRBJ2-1	CSARVIEGGRDEQFF
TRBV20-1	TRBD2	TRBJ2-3	CSARGLAGGNGGTDTQYF
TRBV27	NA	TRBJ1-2	CASSLWPGIYGYTF
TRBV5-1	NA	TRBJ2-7	CASSGSLLSYEQYF
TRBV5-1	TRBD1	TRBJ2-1	CASSAWTGRDEQFF
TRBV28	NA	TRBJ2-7	CASALDANEQYF
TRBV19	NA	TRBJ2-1	CASSIDGGEQFF
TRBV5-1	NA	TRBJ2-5	CASSLDLIQETQYF
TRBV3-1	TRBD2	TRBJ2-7	CASSLETPGLAGQQYF
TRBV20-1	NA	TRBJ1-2	CVPGELGMDYGYTF
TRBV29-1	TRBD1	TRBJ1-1	CSALGQGSLNTEAFF
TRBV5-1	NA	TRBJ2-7	CASSFYSLGEQYF
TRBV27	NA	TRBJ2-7	CASSPSDYYEQYF
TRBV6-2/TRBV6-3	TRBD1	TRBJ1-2	CAVLTGDYGYTF
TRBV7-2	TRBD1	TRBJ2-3	CASSPVGTVTDTQYF
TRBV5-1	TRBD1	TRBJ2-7	CASSFYGTGVTYEQYF
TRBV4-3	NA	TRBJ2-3	CASSQDFQGISTDTQYF
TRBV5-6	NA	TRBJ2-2	CASSLGERAPNTGELFF